Listed below are T cell receptor beta chains from one sample, sequenced in a study of graft-versus-host responses after intestinal transplantation. This table comes from immunoSEQ multiplex PCR, and its TCRdb copy is limited to in-frame clones, with some not included. The sample includes about 90,000 clones, about 91% of them seen just once. Which antigens these TCRs recognize remains unknown. The source material was unstimulated CD8+ T cells sorted from spleen or lymph node cells, sampled before intestinal transplant. Receptors were obtained from a human donor who received an intestinal transplant. CDR3s include the opening cysteine and the closing phenylalanine or tryptophan. D genes are given only for firm matches. Size is omitted from some rows. Given values are once, few, many or a class for expanded clones.

. | . | TRBJ2-1 | TRBV7-8 | CASSSYADNEQFF | TGTGCCAGCAGCTCCTACGCGGACAATGAGCAGTTCTTC
. | . | TRBJ2-4 | TRBV21-1 | CASSKVEGSSILAKNIQYF | TGTGCCAGCAGCAAAGTTGAGGGCTCGTCAATCCTAGCCAAAAACATTCAGTACTTC
. | . | TRBJ2-7 | TRBV2 | CASRDYSVLPHEQYF | TGTGCCAGCAGGGATTATAGCGTTCTCCCCCACGAGCAGTACTTC
. | . | TRBJ2-7 | TRBV4-1 | CASSQLSDSYEQYF | TGCGCCAGCAGCCAACTCTCCGACAGCTACGAGCAGTACTTC
TRBD1 | . | TRBJ2-7 | TRBV30 | CAWSTGGPYEQYF | TGTGCCTGGTCGACAGGGGGCCCCTACGAGCAGTACTTC
. | . | TRBJ2-3 | TRBV7-3 | CASSLGRGGFKDTQYF | TGTGCCAGCAGCTTAGGTAGAGGGGGATTTAAGGATACGCAGTATTTT
. | . | TRBJ2-7 | TRBV6-1 | CASSEEFDSSYEQYF | TGTGCCAGCAGTGAAGAATTCGACAGCTCCTACGAGCAGTACTTC
TRBD1 | . | TRBJ1-2 | TRBV7-6 | CASSFSGTDGYTF | TGTGCCAGCAGCTTTTCCGGGACAGATGGCTACACCTTC
TRBD2 | . | TRBJ2-1 | TRBV27 | CASSVGSGSSYNEQFF | TGTGCCAGCAGTGTTGGTAGCGGGAGTTCCTACAATGAGCAGTTCTTC
TRBD1 | once | TRBJ1-2 | TRBV27 | CASSDRGQVDYGYTF | TGTGCCAGCAGCGACAGGGGGCAGGTAGACTATGGCTACACCTTC
. | . | TRBJ1-2 | TRBV6-5 | CASSYSRGSGKDGYTF | TGTGCCAGCAGTTACTCGAGGGGTAGCGGTAAGGATGGCTACACCTTC
TRBD2 | once | TRBJ2-1 | TRBV28 | CASSLVAGGGEQFF | TGTGCCAGCAGTTTGGTAGCGGGAGGAGGTGAGCAGTTCTTC
TRBD1 | . | TRBJ1-5 | TRBV5-4 | CASSPDRGWEPQHF | TGTGCCAGCAGCCCCGACAGGGGTTGGGAGCCCCAGCATTTT
TRBD1 | . | TRBJ2-7 | TRBV5-4 | CASSLEDRGNEQYF | TGTGCCAGCAGCCTAGAGGACAGGGGGAACGAGCAGTACTTC
TRBD2 | once | TRBJ2-2 | TRBV2 | CASSEDFAGGVLTGELFF | TGTGCCAGCAGTGAAGATTTTGCGGGGGGCGTATTAACCGGGGAGCTGTTTTTT
TRBD2 | . | TRBJ2-1 | TRBV10-2 | CASSELAGYSYNEQFF | TGCGCCAGCAGTGAGCTAGCGGGGTACTCCTACAATGAGCAGTTCTTC
. | . | TRBJ2-7 | TRBV30 | CAWSEFRGDYEQYF | TGTGCCTGGAGTGAATTCAGGGGGGACTACGAGCAGTACTTC
. | . | TRBJ2-7 | TRBV6-5 | CASSYSGQNSYEQYF | TGTGCCAGCAGTTACTCTGGACAGAACTCCTACGAGCAGTACTTC
TRBD1 | . | TRBJ2-7 | TRBV27 | CASNSGTGLYEQYF | TGTGCCAGCAATTCCGGGACAGGGCTCTACGAGCAGTACTTC
. | . | TRBJ2-2 | TRBV5-6 | CASSPSGTRVHELFF | TGTGCCAGCAGCCCTTCCGGGACAAGGGTCCATGAGCTGTTTTTT
. | . | TRBJ2-3 | TRBV7-2 | CASSLARETDTQYF | TGTGCCAGCAGCTTAGCGCGGGAAACAGATACGCAGTATTTT
TRBD1 | once | TRBJ2-7 | TRBV4-1 | CASSQGNRGTYEQYF | TGCGCCAGCAGCCAAGGCAACAGGGGAACCTACGAGCAGTACTTC
. | . | TRBJ2-1 | TRBV28 | CASSLGAGNSWEQFF | TGTGCCAGCAGTTTAGGGGCAGGGAATTCATGGGAGCAGTTCTTC
TRBD2 | . | TRBJ2-3 | TRBV10-3 | CAISEFPTSGIPPATTDTQYF | TGTGCCATCAGTGAGTTTCCGACTAGCGGGATCCCCCCAGCCACCACAGATACGCAGTATTTT
. | once | TRBJ2-1 | TRBV5-1 | CASSLSQGLHNEQFF | TGCGCCAGCAGCTTGAGCCAGGGACTCCACAATGAGCAGTTCTTC
. | . | TRBJ1-2 | TRBV7-2 | CASSAETGTYGYTF | TGTGCCAGCAGCGCTGAGACAGGCACCTATGGCTACACCTTC
. | . | TRBJ2-7 | TRBV6-1 | CASSVYQGRAYEQYF | TGTGCCAGCAGTGTCTACCAGGGAAGGGCATACGAGCAGTACTTC
. | . | TRBJ1-1 | TRBV4-3 | CASSRDRGREAFF | TGCGCCAGCAGCCGAGATCGGGGAAGGGAAGCTTTCTTT
TRBD1 | . | TRBJ2-4 | TRBV13 | CASSQSGGTKNIQYF | TGTGCCAGCAGCCAATCAGGGGGAACCAAAAACATTCAGTACTTC
. | . | TRBJ1-2 | TRBV11-2 | CASSFGTGNYGYTF | TGTGCCAGCAGCTTTGGTACAGGGAACTATGGCTACACCTTC
TRBD1 | . | TRBJ1-4 | TRBV16 | CASSHGQGAINEKLFF | TGTGCCAGCAGCCACGGACAGGGGGCAATTAATGAAAAACTGTTTTTT
. | . | TRBJ1-4 | TRBV9 | CASSVTGSEEKLFF | TGTGCCAGCAGCGTAACAGGGAGTGAAGAAAAACTGTTTTTT
TRBD1 | . | TRBJ2-7 | TRBV19 | CASSRTGSLDEQYF | TGTGCCAGTAGCAGGACAGGGTCTCTCGACGAGCAGTACTTC
TRBD2 | . | TRBJ2-1 | TRBV15 | CATSGGDNEQFF | TGTGCCACCAGCGGGGGGGATAATGAGCAGTTCTTC
. | . | TRBJ1-1 | TRBV6-5 | CASSFGGQGTEAFF | TGTGCCAGCAGTTTCGGGGGGCAAGGCACTGAAGCTTTCTTT
. | . | TRBJ1-4 | TRBV6-1 | CASTLDYRVFF | TGTGCCAGCACCCTGGATTACAGGGTGTTTTTT
. | . | TRBJ2-1 | TRBV7-2 | CASSPDGIPSYNEQFF | TGTGCCAGCAGCCCGGACGGGATCCCCTCCTACAATGAGCAGTTCTTC
. | . | TRBJ2-7 | TRBV4-3 | CASSQDLSAAYEQYF | TGCGCCAGCAGCCAAGACCTCAGCGCCGCCTACGAGCAGTACTTC
TRBD2 | . | TRBJ2-1 | TRBV11-2 | CASSSLAGGAYNEQFF | TGTGCCAGCAGCTCCCTAGCGGGGGGAGCATACAATGAGCAGTTCTTC
. | . | TRBJ1-6 | TRBV5-6 | CASSLRVAPTIIQPLHF | TGTGCCAGCAGCTTGAGAGTCGCCCCTACTATAATTCAACCCCTCCACTTT